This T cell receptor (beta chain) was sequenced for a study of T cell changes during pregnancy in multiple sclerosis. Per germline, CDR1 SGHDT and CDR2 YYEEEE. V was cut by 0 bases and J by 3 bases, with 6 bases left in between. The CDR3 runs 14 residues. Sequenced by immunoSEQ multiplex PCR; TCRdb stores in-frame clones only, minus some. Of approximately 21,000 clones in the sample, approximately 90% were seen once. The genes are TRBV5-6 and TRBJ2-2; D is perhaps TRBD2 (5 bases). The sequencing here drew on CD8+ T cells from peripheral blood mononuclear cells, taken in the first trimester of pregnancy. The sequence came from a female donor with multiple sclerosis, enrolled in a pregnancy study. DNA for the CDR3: TGTGCCAGCAGCTTGGAGGGAGACACCGGGGAGCTGTTTTTT. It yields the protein CASSLEGDTGELFF. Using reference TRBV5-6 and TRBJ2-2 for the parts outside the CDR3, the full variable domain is DAGVTQSPTHLIKTRGQQVTLRCSPKSGHDTVSWYQQALGQGPQFIFQYYEEEERQRGNFPDRFSGHQFPNYSSELNVNALLLGDSALYLCASSLEGDTGELFFGEGSRLTVL.